One T cell receptor beta chain is described in this entry. The data derive from a study of control samples from healthy donors and cancer patients. The CDR3 has 12 residues. V dropped 8 bases and J dropped 1 base, with 8 bases sitting between them. Germline CDR1 is MNHEY and CDR2 is SVGAGI. The assay was immunoSEQ multiplex PCR, and TCRdb's table has in-frame clones only and misses some. The table records about 130,000 clones, 80% to 95% of them present only once. The sequence came from a man in his late teens or twenties in good health. The chain joins TRBV6-5 to TRBJ1-1; D is undetermined. Source material: blood. Written as DNA, the CDR3 is TGTGCCAGCCTCGGTGCGAACACTGAAGCTTTCTTT. This encodes CASLGANTEAFF.